This T cell receptor (beta chain) came from a study of Ad26.COV2.S vaccination and SARS-CoV-2 variants. Study observations and caveats: Vaccinees reportedly had broad spike-specific CD8+ and CD4+ T cell responses. The study found similar non-spike TCR breadth in vaccine and placebo recipients.

Only in-frame clones appear in the TCRdb table, and some are missing; sequencing was by immunoSEQ multiplex PCR. The repertoire consists of more than 400,000 clones, with around 92% occurring once and the leading ten covering around 1.7%. The V gene end was trimmed by 4 bases and the J gene end by 7 bases; junction bases not matched to a gene: 9. Germline CDR1 reads LNHDA; CDR2 reads SQIVND (reference sequence). The CDR3 totals 15 residues. Concerning this clone itself: Its target is not known.

Treatment meaning: some 20 received Ad26.COV2.S at low or high dose, single or two shots; 5 received placebo; per-sample allocation not given. On day 63 after the first injection, vaccine and placebo recipients gave samples. Sample: peripheral blood, taken in a trial of Ad26.COV2.S vaccine versus placebo. The rearrangement uses TRBV19 and TRBJ1-1, with TRBD1 matching over 10 bases. The sequence was collected from a person between 18 and 59 years old who received the Ad26.COV2.S COVID-19 vaccine or a placebo. The CDR3 spells CASSRAGTGDIEAFF. The DNA for the CDR3 is TGTGCCAGTAGTAGAGCCGGGACAGGGGATATTGAAGCTTTCTTT.